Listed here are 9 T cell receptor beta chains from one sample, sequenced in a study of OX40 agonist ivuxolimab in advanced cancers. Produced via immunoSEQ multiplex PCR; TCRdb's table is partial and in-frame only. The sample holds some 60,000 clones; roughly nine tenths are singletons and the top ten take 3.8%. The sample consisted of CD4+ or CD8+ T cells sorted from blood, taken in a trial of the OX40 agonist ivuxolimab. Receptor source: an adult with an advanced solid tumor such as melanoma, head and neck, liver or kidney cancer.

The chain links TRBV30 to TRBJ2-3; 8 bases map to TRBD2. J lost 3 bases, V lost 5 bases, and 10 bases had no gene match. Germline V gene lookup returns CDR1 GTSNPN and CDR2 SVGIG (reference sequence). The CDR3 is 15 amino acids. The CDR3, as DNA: TGTGCCTGGCATCCCGGGACTAGTTCTACAGATACGCAGTATTTT. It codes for CAWHPGTSSTDTQYF.

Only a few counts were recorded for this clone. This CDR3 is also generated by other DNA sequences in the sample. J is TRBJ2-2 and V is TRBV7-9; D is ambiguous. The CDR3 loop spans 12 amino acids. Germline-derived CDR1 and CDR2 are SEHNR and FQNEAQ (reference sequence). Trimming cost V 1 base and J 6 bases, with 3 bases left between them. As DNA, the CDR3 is TGTGCCAGCAGCTTAGAATCCGGGGAGCTGTTTTTT. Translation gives CASSLESGELFF.

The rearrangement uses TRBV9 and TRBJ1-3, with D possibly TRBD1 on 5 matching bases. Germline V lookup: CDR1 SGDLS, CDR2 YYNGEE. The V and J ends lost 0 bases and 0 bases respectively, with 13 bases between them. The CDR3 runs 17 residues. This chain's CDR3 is CASSVEAGFGSGNTIYF. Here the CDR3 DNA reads TGTGCCAGCAGCGTAGAGGCAGGGTTCGGCTCTGGAAACACCATATATTTT.

The CDR3 protein is CASSVGRSSYNEQFF. CDR3 nucleotide sequence: TGTGCCAGCAGTGTTGGGCGGAGCTCCTACAATGAGCAGTTCTTC. The V and J genes are TRBV6-4 and TRBJ2-1; no firm D call. This CDR3 has 15 amino acids. CDR1 is MRHNA, CDR2 SNTAGT, per germline. V was pared by 4 bases and J by 0 bases, with 10 bases between.

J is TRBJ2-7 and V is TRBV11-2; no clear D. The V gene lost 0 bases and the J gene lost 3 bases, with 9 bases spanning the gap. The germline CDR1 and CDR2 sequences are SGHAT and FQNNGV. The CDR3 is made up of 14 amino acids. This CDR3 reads CASSLEAEDYEQYF. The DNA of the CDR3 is TGTGCCAGCAGCTTAGAGGCCGAAGACTACGAGCAGTACTTC.

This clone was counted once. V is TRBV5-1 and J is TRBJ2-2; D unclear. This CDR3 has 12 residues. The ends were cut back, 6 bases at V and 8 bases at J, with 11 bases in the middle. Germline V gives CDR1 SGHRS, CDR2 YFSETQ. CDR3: CASKGPEGELFF. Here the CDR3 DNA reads TGCGCCAGCAAAGGGCCGGAAGGGGAGCTGTTTTTT. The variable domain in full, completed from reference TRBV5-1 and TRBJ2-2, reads KAGVTQTPRYLIKTRGQQVTLSCSPISGHRSVSWYQQTPGQGLQFLFEYFSETQRNKGNFPGRFSGRQFSNSRSEMNVSTLELGDSALYLCASKGPEGELFFGEGSRLTVL.

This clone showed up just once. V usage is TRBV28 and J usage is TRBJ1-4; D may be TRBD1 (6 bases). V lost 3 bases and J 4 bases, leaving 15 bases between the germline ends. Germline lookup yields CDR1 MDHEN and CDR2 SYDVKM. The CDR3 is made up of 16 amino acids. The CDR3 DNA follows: TGTGCCAGCAGTTTGAAGACAGGAAAATATAATGAAAAACTGTTTTTT. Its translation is CASSLKTGKYNEKLFF.

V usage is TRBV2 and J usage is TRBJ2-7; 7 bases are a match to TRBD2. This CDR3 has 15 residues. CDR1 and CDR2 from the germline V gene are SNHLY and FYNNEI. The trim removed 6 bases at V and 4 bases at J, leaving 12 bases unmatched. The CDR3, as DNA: TGTGCCAGCAGCACCCCTCCGGGACTACATTACGAGCAGTACTTC. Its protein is CASSTPPGLHYEQYF. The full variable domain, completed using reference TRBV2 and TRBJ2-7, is EPEVTQTPSHQVTQMGQEVILRCVPISNHLYFYWYRQILGQKVEFLVSFYNNEISEKSEIFDDQFSVERPDGSNFTLKIRSTKLEDSAMYFCASSTPPGLHYEQYFGPGTRLTVT.

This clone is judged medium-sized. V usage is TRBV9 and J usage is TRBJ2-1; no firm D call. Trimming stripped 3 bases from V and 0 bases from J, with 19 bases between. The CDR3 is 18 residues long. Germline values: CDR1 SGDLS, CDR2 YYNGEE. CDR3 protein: CASSENPDMPSSYNEQFF. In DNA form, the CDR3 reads TGTGCCAGCAGCGAGAACCCTGATATGCCCAGCTCCTACAATGAGCAGTTCTTC. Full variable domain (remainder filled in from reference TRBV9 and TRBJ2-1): DSGVTQTPKHLITATGQRVTLRCSPRSGDLSVYWYQQSLDQGLQFLIQYYNGEERAKGNILERFSAQQFPDLHSELNLSSLELGDSALYFCASSENPDMPSSYNEQFFGPGTRLTVL.